Listed below are T cell receptor beta chains from one sample, sequenced in a study of T cell responses to AZD1222 COVID-19 vaccine. The table came from immunoSEQ multiplex PCR; TCRdb's copy has only in-frame clones and leaves some out. Of about 140,000 clones in the sample, 92% were seen once. Specimen: peripheral blood, collected on day 0 of AZD1222 vaccination. The receptor source for this set is an adult in good health. CDR3s include the opening cysteine and the closing phenylalanine or tryptophan. The D gene is left open where the match is weak. A clone size is listed for some rows: how often the clone was seen (once, few, many), or a class if it is expanded.

d_call	clone_size	v_call	j_call	cdr3_aa	cdr3_nt
.	once	TRBV6-6	TRBJ1-2	CASSLENLGTDTYGYTF	TGTGCCAGCAGTCTCGAAAACCTTGGGACGGATACCTATGGCTACACCTTC
.	.	TRBV27	TRBJ2-7	CASSLPGSPYEQYF	TGTGCCAGCAGTTTACCAGGTTCCCCCTACGAGCAGTACTTC
TRBD1	.	TRBV30	TRBJ1-4	CAWSVRGGVTGRNEKLFF	TGTGCCTGGAGTGTGAGGGGGGGTGTGACAGGGAGAAATGAAAAACTGTTTTTT
.	.	TRBV4-1	TRBJ2-7	CASSQEPRQIHEQYF	TGCGCCAGCAGCCAAGAGCCGCGACAGATACACGAGCAGTACTTC
TRBD1	.	TRBV5-4	TRBJ1-5	CASGTGKTDRGLSNQPQHF	TGTGCCAGCGGGACCGGGAAAACGGACAGGGGGCTTAGCAATCAGCCCCAGCATTTT
.	.	TRBV30	TRBJ1-4	CAWSPSRTATNEKLFF	TGTGCCTGGAGTCCATCGCGCACCGCGACTAATGAAAAACTGTTTTTT
.	.	TRBV7-2	TRBJ1-1	CASSLEGRTEAFF	TGTGCCAGCAGCTTAGAGGGCAGGACTGAAGCTTTCTTT
.	.	TRBV5-1	TRBJ2-3	CASSLVVSTDTQYF	TGCGCCAGCAGCTTGGTAGTCAGCACAGATACGCAGTATTTT
TRBD1	once	TRBV5-1	TRBJ1-5	CASSLAGGLDQPQHF	TGCGCCAGCAGCTTGGCAGGGGGTCTCGATCAGCCCCAGCATTTT
.	.	TRBV4-2	TRBJ1-1	CASSQDKGREAFF	TGTGCCAGCAGCCAAGATAAGGGCCGGGAAGCTTTCTTT
TRBD1	.	TRBV30	TRBJ1-6	CAWSALNRGASPLHF	TGTGCCTGGAGTGCACTGAACAGGGGGGCTTCACCCCTCCACTTT
.	.	TRBV14	TRBJ1-1	CASSQGRSFGEAFF	TGTGCCAGCAGCCAAGGACGGAGTTTCGGTGAAGCTTTCTTT
TRBD2	few	TRBV18	TRBJ2-7	CASSPPYSGRAGEQYF	TGTGCCAGCTCACCACCCTATAGCGGGAGGGCCGGTGAGCAGTACTTC
TRBD2	.	TRBV30	TRBJ2-3	CALGGRVYWATDTQYF	TGTGCCCTCGGCGGGAGAGTGTATTGGGCCACAGATACGCAGTATTTT
.	.	TRBV6-4	TRBJ1-2	CASSDSVGEGYTF	TGTGCCAGCAGTGACTCAGTAGGGGAAGGCTACACCTTC
TRBD2	.	TRBV7-2	TRBJ2-7	CASRQGLASSYEQYF	TGTGCCAGCAGACAAGGACTAGCGAGCTCCTACGAGCAGTACTTC
.	.	TRBV10-3	TRBJ1-1	CAISDRGPAEAFF	TGTGCCATCAGTGACCGGGGGCCGGCTGAAGCTTTCTTT
.	.	TRBV10-3	TRBJ2-5	CAITPGTLLGETQYF	TGTGCCATCACCCCCGGGACCCTATTGGGAGAGACCCAGTACTTC
TRBD1	.	TRBV3-1/TRBV3-2	TRBJ1-4	CASSWRGTGNEKLFF	TGTGCCAGCAGCTGGAGAGGGACAGGGAATGAAAAACTGTTTTTT
.	.	TRBV4-1	TRBJ2-6	CASSQRQYSSGANVLTF	TGCGCCAGCAGCCAACGACAGTACTCCTCTGGGGCCAACGTCCTGACTTTC
TRBD1	few	TRBV2	TRBJ1-5	CASSQRQGRNQPQHF	TGTGCCAGCAGTCAGAGACAGGGGCGCAATCAGCCCCAGCATTTT
.	.	TRBV27	TRBJ2-5	CASGPQQETQYF	TGTGCCAGCGGCCCCCAACAAGAGACCCAGTACTTC
.	.	TRBV7-9	TRBJ2-7	CASSSGQPAPYEQYF	TGTGCCAGCAGCTCCGGACAGCCAGCCCCCTACGAGCAGTACTTC
.	.	TRBV4-2	TRBJ2-3	CASSQDRGSGTDTQYF	TGTGCCAGCAGCCAAGATCGGGGGAGTGGGACAGATACGCAGTATTTT
TRBD1	.	TRBV13	TRBJ1-3	CASSLGDRAGNTIYF	TGTGCCAGCAGCTTAGGAGACAGGGCTGGAAACACCATATATTTT
TRBD2	.	TRBV20-1	TRBJ2-2	CSASEAGGSTGELFF	TGCAGTGCTAGTGAAGCGGGGGGCAGCACCGGGGAGCTGTTTTTT
TRBD1	once	TRBV9	TRBJ1-5	CASSVDTGGPNSPQHF	TGTGCCAGCAGCGTAGATACAGGGGGCCCTAACTCGCCCCAGCATTTT
.	once	TRBV7-9	TRBJ1-2	CASSLGQLRHLYTF	TGTGCCAGCAGCCTCGGACAGCTCCGGCACCTCTACACCTTC
.	.	TRBV4-3	TRBJ1-4	CASSQDFITNEKLFF	TGCGCCAGCAGCCAAGATTTCATAACTAATGAAAAACTGTTTTTT
.	.	TRBV4-1	TRBJ2-5	CASSLRGTQETQYF	TGCGCCAGCAGCTTAAGGGGGACCCAAGAGACCCAGTACTTC
TRBD1	.	TRBV6-2/TRBV6-3	TRBJ2-3	CASSYPGTGGAGTDTQYF	TGTGCCAGCAGTTATCCCGGGACAGGGGGCGCTGGCACAGATACGCAGTATTTT
.	once	TRBV10-3	TRBJ2-3	CASYDSNTDTQYF	TGTGCCTCCTACGACAGCAACACAGATACGCAGTATTTT
.	.	TRBV7-2	TRBJ1-2	CASSLVNGYTF	TGTGCCAGCAGCTTAGTGAATGGCTACACCTTC
.	.	TRBV10-3	TRBJ1-1	CAISVGGNTEAFF	TGTGCCATCAGTGTAGGGGGGAACACTGAAGCTTTCTTT
TRBD1	.	TRBV7-9	TRBJ1-1	CASSYAQTGLMNTEAFF	TGTGCCAGCAGTTATGCCCAGACAGGGCTCATGAACACTGAAGCTTTCTTT
.	.	TRBV28	TRBJ2-4	CASGPGAKNIQYF	TGTGCCAGCGGACCAGGGGCCAAAAACATTCAGTACTTC
TRBD1	.	TRBV19	TRBJ2-7	CASSRQGPYEQYF	TGTGCCAGTAGCCGACAGGGCCCCTACGAGCAGTACTTC
TRBD1	.	TRBV5-4	TRBJ1-1	CASKGEGAHRLGTEAFF	TGTGCCAGCAAGGGGGAGGGGGCGCATCGTTTGGGCACTGAAGCTTTCTTT
.	.	TRBV5-5	TRBJ2-5	CASSLDPQETQYF	TGTGCCAGCAGCTTAGACCCCCAAGAGACCCAGTACTTC
TRBD2	.	TRBV6-5	TRBJ2-3	CASSLGTTRDTQYF	TGTGCCAGCAGTCTAGGGACTACTAGAGATACGCAGTATTTT
TRBD1	.	TRBV10-3	TRBJ1-6	CAITGQVDSPLHF	TGTGCCATCACTGGACAGGTAGATTCACCCCTCCACTTT
.	.	TRBV7-2	TRBJ2-1	CASSSSWQGGNEQFF	TGTGCCAGCAGTTCATCGTGGCAGGGTGGGAATGAGCAGTTCTTC
.	.	TRBV6-2/TRBV6-3	TRBJ2-1	CASSPPGVSYNEQFF	TGTGCCAGCAGCCCCCCGGGGGTCTCCTACAATGAGCAGTTCTTC
.	few	TRBV18	TRBJ1-1	CASSPRLYIRRGLNTEAFF	TGTGCCAGCTCACCACGCTTATATATTAGGCGAGGCCTGAACACTGAAGCTTTCTTT
.	.	TRBV7-2	TRBJ2-7	CASSLDPDSLSYEQYF	TGTGCCAGCAGCTTAGATCCAGACAGCCTCTCCTACGAGCAGTACTTC
.	.	TRBV6-6	TRBJ1-4	CASSGQPLTGEKLFF	TGTGCCAGCAGCGGACAGCCATTAACTGGGGAAAAACTGTTTTTT
TRBD2	.	TRBV6-2/TRBV6-3	TRBJ2-2	CASSYPPLAANTGELFF	TGTGCCAGCAGTTACCCTCCCCTAGCGGCGAACACCGGGGAGCTGTTTTTT
TRBD1	.	TRBV6-5	TRBJ1-6	CASSYTGAYNSPLHF	TGTGCCAGCAGTTACACAGGGGCCTATAATTCACCCCTCCACTTT